Listed below are T cell receptor beta chains from one sample, sequenced in a study of T cell responses to AZD1222 COVID-19 vaccine. TCRdb's copy holds only in-frame clones and misses some; the assay was immunoSEQ multiplex PCR. The sample has 150,000 or so clones; 92% are singletons. The sample consisted of peripheral blood, taken on day 0 of AZD1222 vaccination. These receptor sequences come from an adult in good health. Both conserved end residues are part of each CDR3. D genes are given only for firm matches. Clone size, where shown, is once, few, many, or a class for clones that have expanded.

>-|TRBV5-1|TRBJ2-2|-
CASSLVSTNTGELFF
TGCGCCAGCAGCTTGGTATCTACCAACACCGGGGAGCTGTTTTTT
>TRBD1|TRBV28|TRBJ2-7|-
CASHSSDRDRVRF
TGTGCCAGCCATAGCTCAGACCGGGACAGGGTTCGCTTC
>-|TRBV10-3|TRBJ1-4|-
CAISAGGRENEKLFF
TGTGCCATCAGTGCGGGAGGGAGGGAAAATGAAAAACTGTTTTTT
>TRBD2|TRBV11-2|TRBJ2-7|-
CASSHSGGAYEQYF
TGTGCCAGCAGCCATAGCGGGGGGGCCTACGAGCAGTACTTC
>-|TRBV28|TRBJ2-2|-
CATLSSNTGELFF
TGTGCCACCCTCAGTTCTAACACCGGGGAGCTGTTTTTT
>-|TRBV5-1|TRBJ1-2|-
CASSPVGGTDYGYTF
TGCGCCAGCAGCCCAGTGGGGGGGACCGACTATGGCTACACCTTC
>TRBD1|TRBV5-4|TRBJ1-4|-
CASSFKGARLDFEKLFF
TGTGCCAGCAGCTTTAAGGGGGCCCGACTGGATTTTGAAAAACTGTTTTTT
>TRBD1|TRBV5-1|TRBJ2-7|-
CASSVSTGVPYEQYF
TGCGCCAGCAGCGTCTCGACAGGGGTTCCCTACGAGCAGTACTTC
>-|TRBV2|TRBJ2-2|-
CASRPDRLNTGELFF
TGTGCCAGCAGGCCCGACAGGCTGAACACCGGGGAGCTGTTTTTT
>-|TRBV28|TRBJ1-1|-
CASSFDLVEAFF
TGTGCCAGCAGTTTTGATTTGGTTGAAGCTTTCTTT
>-|TRBV7-8|TRBJ2-1|once
CASSATSRDEQFF
TGTGCCAGCAGCGCGACTTCTAGGGATGAGCAGTTCTTC
>TRBD1|TRBV5-1|TRBJ1-6|once
CASSGQGGGSPLHF
TGCGCCAGCAGCGGTCAGGGGGGAGGATCACCCCTCCACTTT
>-|TRBV19|TRBJ2-1|-
CASSIGYGEIEQFF
TGTGCCAGTAGTATAGGGTACGGGGAAATTGAGCAGTTCTTC
>-|TRBV7-2|TRBJ1-3|once
CASSLATFSGNTIYF
TGTGCCAGCAGCTTAGCCACATTCTCTGGAAACACCATATATTTT
>-|TRBV28|TRBJ1-2|-
CASSFEGPGYTF
TGTGCCAGCAGTTTTGAGGGCCCTGGCTACACCTTC
>-|TRBV10-3|TRBJ2-6|-
CAISESGAAGANVLTF
TGTGCCATCAGTGAGTCGGGGGCAGCTGGGGCCAACGTCCTGACTTTC
>-|TRBV25-1|TRBJ1-1|-
CASSASRPGEAFF
TGTGCCAGCAGTGCATCCCGACCAGGTGAAGCTTTCTTT
>-|TRBV3-1/TRBV3-2|TRBJ1-4|once
CASSLNGQLNEKLFF
TGTGCCAGCAGCCTCAATGGCCAGCTTAATGAAAAACTGTTTTTT
>-|TRBV25-1|TRBJ1-1|-
CASSEWDWRGEAFF
TGTGCCAGCAGTGAATGGGATTGGAGGGGAGAAGCTTTCTTT
>-|TRBV3-1/TRBV3-2|TRBJ2-7|-
CASSQDQFSLAGDEQYF
TGTGCCAGCAGCCAAGATCAATTTTCTCTCGCTGGGGACGAGCAGTACTTC
>-|TRBV19|TRBJ1-1|-
CASSNSGRNTEAFF
TGTGCCAGTAGTAACTCCGGACGAAACACTGAAGCTTTCTTT
>-|TRBV11-2|TRBJ2-7|-
CASSLDYYEQYF
TGTGCCAGCAGCCTAGACTACTACGAGCAGTACTTC
>-|TRBV15|TRBJ2-2|-
CATSRDLILSGELFF
TGTGCCACCAGCAGAGATCTCATTTTGTCCGGGGAGCTGTTTTTT